This entry describes one TCR beta chain. Its target is unknown. TCR sequencing used cDNA made by reverse transcription of extracted RNA. The assay was immunoSEQ multiplex PCR, and TCRdb's table has in-frame clones only and misses some. Of some 110,000 clones listed, around 58% are singletons. The data stem from a study of CD8+ T cells in alopecia areata. Looking at the study overall: Treated patients swallowed 5 to 10 mg of oral tofacitinib twice daily. Findings and limits, study-wide: A single nonresponder leaves the baseline CD8+ expansion link to response uncertain.

The V gene's germline CDR1 is SQVTM and CDR2 ANQGSEA. This CDR3 is built from 15 residues. V trimming: 7 bases; J trimming: 3 bases; junction bases outside the gene matches: 11. Stated treatment: oral pan-JAK inhibitor, 5-10 mg twice daily. Material: CD8+ T cells sorted from blood, obtained at week 4, from a patient treated with tofacitinib. The TCR was taken from a human donor with alopecia areata. The chain joins TRBV29-1 to TRBJ1-2; 10 nucleotides align to TRBD1. CDR3: CSASPWDRGDYGYTF. CDR3 DNA: TGCAGCGCCTCACCATGGGACAGGGGAGACTATGGCTACACCTTC.